This is a list of T cell receptor beta chains from one sample in a study of cytomegalovirus exposure and HLA in healthy donors. Profiling relied on immunoSEQ multiplex PCR, and the TCRdb table lists in-frame clones only, not all of them. The sample carries more than 75,000 clones, 79% recorded once. Material: PBMCs. The receptor source for this set is a man younger than 45 in good health and CMV-seronegative. Each CDR3 is given with its conserved first and last residue. The D gene is left open where the match is weak. Only some rows state a clone size, as once, few, many or a class for expanded clones.

j_call: TRBJ2-7; clone_size: .; v_call: TRBV7-2; d_call: .; cdr3_nt: TGTGCCAGCAGCTTAGGGCCAGGGACACTCTACGAGCAGTACTTC; cdr3_aa: CASSLGPGTLYEQYF
j_call: TRBJ2-5; clone_size: .; v_call: TRBV6-5; d_call: .; cdr3_nt: TGTGCCAGCACCCCTACACTACCTCGGGAGACCCAGTACTTC; cdr3_aa: CASTPTLPRETQYF
j_call: TRBJ2-2; clone_size: .; v_call: TRBV5-4; d_call: TRBD2; cdr3_nt: TGTGCCAGCAGCTTGGCCAGCGGGGCCTTCCTTCTCCCCGGGGAGCTGTTTTTT; cdr3_aa: CASSLASGAFLLPGELFF
j_call: TRBJ2-7; clone_size: .; v_call: TRBV27; d_call: TRBD1; cdr3_nt: TGTGCCAGCACCCCGGCCGGGACAGCTAGCTCCTACGAGCAGTACTTC; cdr3_aa: CASTPAGTASSYEQYF
j_call: TRBJ1-2; clone_size: .; v_call: TRBV4-2; d_call: TRBD1; cdr3_nt: TGTGCCAGCAGCCCGGGGACAGGGGGCCCTGGCTACACCTTC; cdr3_aa: CASSPGTGGPGYTF
j_call: TRBJ1-2; clone_size: once; v_call: TRBV5-1; d_call: .; cdr3_nt: TGCGCCAGCAGCTTGAACGAGGCCTATGGCTACACCTTC; cdr3_aa: CASSLNEAYGYTF
j_call: TRBJ1-1; clone_size: .; v_call: TRBV7-9; d_call: .; cdr3_nt: TGTGCCAGCAGCTTAGACACAGGAAACACTGAAGCTTTCTTT; cdr3_aa: CASSLDTGNTEAFF
j_call: TRBJ1-3; clone_size: .; v_call: TRBV2; d_call: .; cdr3_nt: TGTGCCAGACAGGATCCTGGAAACACCATATATTTT; cdr3_aa: CARQDPGNTIYF
j_call: TRBJ1-2; clone_size: .; v_call: TRBV6-4; d_call: .; cdr3_nt: TGTGCCAGCAGTGAGAAACAGGGCTATGGCTACACCTTC; cdr3_aa: CASSEKQGYGYTF
j_call: TRBJ1-2; clone_size: .; v_call: TRBV28; d_call: .; cdr3_nt: TGTGCCAGCAGTCTATCCTTAATCTATGGCTACACCTTC; cdr3_aa: CASSLSLIYGYTF
j_call: TRBJ2-2; clone_size: .; v_call: TRBV7-2; d_call: .; cdr3_nt: TGTGCCGGAAGGACTAGGGGGGGCGGGGAGCTGTTTTTT; cdr3_aa: CAGRTRGGGELFF
j_call: TRBJ2-7; clone_size: few; v_call: TRBV18; d_call: .; cdr3_nt: TGTGCCAGCTCACCGTCAGGATTAGCGAGTAACGAGCAGTACTTC; cdr3_aa: CASSPSGLASNEQYF
j_call: TRBJ2-5; clone_size: .; v_call: TRBV7-2; d_call: TRBD2; cdr3_nt: TGTGCCAGCAGCCCCCCCGGACTAGCGGGAGAGGGGCGGACCCAGTACTTC; cdr3_aa: CASSPPGLAGEGRTQYF
j_call: TRBJ1-2; clone_size: .; v_call: TRBV7-2; d_call: .; cdr3_nt: TGTGCCAGCAGCTTATCCTCTAACTATGGCTACACCTTC; cdr3_aa: CASSLSSNYGYTF
j_call: TRBJ1-5; clone_size: .; v_call: TRBV28; d_call: TRBD1; cdr3_nt: TGTGCCAGCAGTTTTCGACAGGGGGCTGATCAGCCCCAGCATTTT; cdr3_aa: CASSFRQGADQPQHF
j_call: TRBJ1-6; clone_size: once; v_call: TRBV30; d_call: .; cdr3_nt: TGTGCCTGGACAAGGACATTCTCTTCACCCCTCCACTTT; cdr3_aa: CAWTRTFSSPLHF
j_call: TRBJ2-6; clone_size: .; v_call: TRBV27; d_call: .; cdr3_nt: TGTGCCAGCGCTTTACAAGGGGCCAACGTCCTGACTTTC; cdr3_aa: CASALQGANVLTF
j_call: TRBJ2-7; clone_size: .; v_call: TRBV10-3; d_call: TRBD2; cdr3_nt: TGTGCCATCAGTGAGTCTGCTAGCGTGACTAGCCGTGAGCAGTACTTC; cdr3_aa: CAISESASVTSREQYF
j_call: TRBJ1-4; clone_size: .; v_call: TRBV7-9; d_call: TRBD1; cdr3_nt: TGTGCCAGCAGCTTTGGGACAGGGGTGAATGAAAAACTGTTTTTT; cdr3_aa: CASSFGTGVNEKLFF
j_call: TRBJ2-1; clone_size: .; v_call: TRBV27; d_call: .; cdr3_nt: TGTGCCAGCAGTTTATCAAGTAGGGGAGAGCAGTTCTTC; cdr3_aa: CASSLSSRGEQFF
j_call: TRBJ2-3; clone_size: .; v_call: TRBV6-5; d_call: .; cdr3_nt: TGTGCCAGCAGTACCGAGAGGGGGAGCACAGATACGCAGTATTTT; cdr3_aa: CASSTERGSTDTQYF
j_call: TRBJ2-1; clone_size: .; v_call: TRBV7-9; d_call: TRBD2; cdr3_nt: TGTGCCAGCAGCCTAACCTCTAGCGGGAGTAAAAAGGATGAGCAGTTCTTC; cdr3_aa: CASSLTSSGSKKDEQFF
j_call: TRBJ2-1; clone_size: .; v_call: TRBV15; d_call: TRBD1; cdr3_nt: TGTGCCACCAGCAGCTACCCGGGACAGGGGGGAAATGAGCAGTTCTTC; cdr3_aa: CATSSYPGQGGNEQFF
j_call: TRBJ2-2; clone_size: .; v_call: TRBV5-1; d_call: TRBD2; cdr3_nt: TGCGCCAGCAGCTTGGGACTAGCGGGGGGGCGTTCCTCTCCCGGGGAGCTGTTTTTT; cdr3_aa: CASSLGLAGGRSSPGELFF
j_call: TRBJ2-2; clone_size: .; v_call: TRBV27; d_call: .; cdr3_nt: TGTGCCAGCAGTAAGGCTTCGGGATACACCGGGGAGCTGTTTTTT; cdr3_aa: CASSKASGYTGELFF
j_call: TRBJ2-3; clone_size: .; v_call: TRBV14; d_call: TRBD2; cdr3_nt: TGTGCCAGCAGCTACGCAGCGGGGTCCCGCACAGATACGCAGTATTTT; cdr3_aa: CASSYAAGSRTDTQYF
j_call: TRBJ2-2; clone_size: .; v_call: TRBV11-3; d_call: TRBD1; cdr3_nt: TGTGCCAGCAGCCCTGGGGACAGGGACACCGGGGAGCTGTTTTTT; cdr3_aa: CASSPGDRDTGELFF
j_call: TRBJ1-5; clone_size: .; v_call: TRBV6-5; d_call: .; cdr3_nt: TGTGCCAGCAGTTATGACTTCGGGCAGCCCCAGCATTTT; cdr3_aa: CASSYDFGQPQHF
j_call: TRBJ1-1; clone_size: .; v_call: TRBV30; d_call: .; cdr3_nt: TGTGCCTGGCGTCCAGTGGGGGCCCCGGCTGAAGCTTTCTTT; cdr3_aa: CAWRPVGAPAEAFF
j_call: TRBJ2-6; clone_size: few; v_call: TRBV29-1; d_call: .; cdr3_nt: TGCAGCGTCCTACTTATTATCTCTGGGGCCAACGTCCTGACTTTC; cdr3_aa: CSVLLIISGANVLTF
j_call: TRBJ1-2; clone_size: .; v_call: TRBV2; d_call: .; cdr3_nt: TGTGCCAGCAAAGAGGAGACCGAGGCCTTC; cdr3_aa: CASKEETEAF
j_call: TRBJ2-1; clone_size: .; v_call: TRBV11-2; d_call: .; cdr3_nt: TGTGCCAGCAGTCGATTAGCTCCTGAGCAGTTCTTC; cdr3_aa: CASSRLAPEQFF
j_call: TRBJ1-6; clone_size: .; v_call: TRBV6-5; d_call: .; cdr3_nt: TGTGCCAGCAGGCCGGGAGTTTACGGTTCACCCCTCCACTTT; cdr3_aa: CASRPGVYGSPLHF
j_call: TRBJ2-7; clone_size: few; v_call: TRBV18; d_call: TRBD2; cdr3_nt: TGTGCCAGCTCCCCTGGGACTAGCGGGAACGAGCAGTACTTC; cdr3_aa: CASSPGTSGNEQYF
j_call: TRBJ1-1; clone_size: .; v_call: TRBV2; d_call: TRBD1; cdr3_nt: TGTGCCAGCAGTCCCACAGGGGTGGCTTTCTTT; cdr3_aa: CASSPTGVAFF
j_call: TRBJ2-1; clone_size: .; v_call: TRBV6-5; d_call: .; cdr3_nt: TGTGCCAGCAGCCCTAATACCAATGAGCAGTTCTTC; cdr3_aa: CASSPNTNEQFF
j_call: TRBJ2-1; clone_size: .; v_call: TRBV27; d_call: .; cdr3_nt: TGTGCCAGCAGTTCACGGGTTAATGAGCAGTTCTTC; cdr3_aa: CASSSRVNEQFF
j_call: TRBJ2-4; clone_size: once; v_call: TRBV7-9; d_call: .; cdr3_nt: TGTGCCAGCAGCCCCTTAGGGGTAGCCAAAAACATTCAGTACTTC; cdr3_aa: CASSPLGVAKNIQYF
j_call: TRBJ2-7; clone_size: .; v_call: TRBV6-5; d_call: TRBD1; cdr3_nt: TGTGCCAGCAGTACCGGACAGGGTAACTACGAGCAGTACTTC; cdr3_aa: CASSTGQGNYEQYF
j_call: TRBJ2-5; clone_size: .; v_call: TRBV7-7; d_call: .; cdr3_nt: TGTGCTAGCAGCTTAGACCCGGGGTTGGAGACCCAGTACTTC; cdr3_aa: CASSLDPGLETQYF
j_call: TRBJ2-2; clone_size: .; v_call: TRBV5-4; d_call: .; cdr3_nt: TGTGCCAGCAGCTTGGACCAGGCCACCGGGGAGCTGTTTTTT; cdr3_aa: CASSLDQATGELFF
j_call: TRBJ1-1; clone_size: once; v_call: TRBV4-3; d_call: .; cdr3_nt: TGCGCCAGCAGGGGCCACCCTAACACTGAAGCTTTCTTT; cdr3_aa: CASRGHPNTEAFF
j_call: TRBJ2-7; clone_size: .; v_call: TRBV11-2; d_call: TRBD2; cdr3_nt: TGTGCCAGCAGCATTAGCGGGAGGAGCTACGAGCAGTACTTC; cdr3_aa: CASSISGRSYEQYF